This TCR beta chain originates from a study of T cell responses to AZD1222 COVID-19 vaccine. Only in-frame clones appear in the TCRdb table, and some are missing; sequencing was by immunoSEQ multiplex PCR. The sample has 70,000 or so clones, around four fifths seen once. Trimming pared 4 bases from V and 5 bases from J, leaving 14 bases between. CDR3 length: 14 amino acids. Looked up from germline, CDR1 is LGHDT and CDR2 is YNNKEL (reference sequence). Here the sequenced sample was peripheral blood, taken 28 days after the second AZD1222 dose. The V call is TRBV3-1 (or the pseudogene TRBV3-2), the J call TRBJ1-1, with D uncertain. The receptor's source is an adult who received the AZD1222 COVID-19 vaccine. In nucleotides, the CDR3 is TGTGCCAGCAGCCTGAACCCCGGGGTTACTGAAGCTTTCTTT. It codes for CASSLNPGVTEAFF.